Listed below are T cell receptor beta chains from one sample, sequenced in a study of T-cell memory formation after mild COVID-19. MiXCR, run by TCRdb on the 5' RACE reads, gives a single entry per CDR3 protein. The sample holds about 250,000 distinct CDR3 sequences, approximately 18% seen once. The material sequenced was PBMCs or a T cell subset sorted from them (not recorded which). The receptor source for this set is a man aged 18 to 29 who had mild COVID-19 (a few samples of this study predate the infection). Cell type and time point are not known. The CDR3 runs from the conserved cysteine through the conserved F or W. The D gene is left open where the match is weak. Size values are once, few and many counts, or a class for expanded clones, and some rows have none.

clone size	D gene	J gene	V gene	CDR3 protein	CDR3 DNA
.	TRBD2	TRBJ2-3	TRBV6-5	CASSYSLGGWSGTDTQYF	TGTGCCAGCAGTTACTCCTTGGGGGGGTGGTCCGGCACAGATACGCAGTATTTT
.	TRBD1	TRBJ1-1	TRBV29-1	CSVQDTGGAITEAFF	TGCAGCGTCCAAGACACAGGGGGGGCGATCACTGAAGCTTTCTTT
few	.	TRBJ2-3	TRBV6-4	CASSDSPGDTQYF	TGTGCCAGCAGTGACAGTCCGGGGGATACGCAGTATTTT
.	TRBD2	TRBJ2-1	TRBV6-5	CASMGSGGQSSYNEQFF	TGTGCCAGCATGGGTAGCGGGGGCCAAAGCTCCTACAATGAGCAGTTCTTC
.	TRBD2	TRBJ2-2	TRBV5-1	CASSLCGLAGPPEELFF	TGCGCCAGCAGCTTGTGTGGACTAGCGGGGCCACCGGAGGAGCTGTTTTTT
.	.	TRBJ2-6	TRBV12-3/TRBV12-4	CASSIPGANVLTF	TGTGCCAGCAGTATCCCTGGGGCCAACGTCCTGACTTTC
.	TRBD1	TRBJ2-5	TRBV18	CASSSTRDSNQETQYF	TGTGCCAGCTCCTCTACTCGGGACAGTAATCAAGAGACCCAGTACTTC
.	TRBD2	TRBJ2-3	TRBV3-1	CASSISGAADTQYF	TGTGCCAGCAGCATTAGCGGGGCGGCAGATACGCAGTATTTT
.	TRBD2	TRBJ2-3	TRBV4-2	CASSRKRGERTDTQYF	TGTGCCAGCAGCCGGAAGCGGGGCGAAAGAACAGATACGCAGTATTTT
.	.	TRBJ1-1	TRBV12-3/TRBV12-4	CASSQGVTEAFF	TGTGCCAGCTCCCAGGGAGTCACTGAAGCTTTCTTT
few	.	TRBJ2-5	TRBV12-3/TRBV12-4	CASSPGPGETQYF	TGTGCCAGCAGTCCTGGACCGGGGGAGACCCAGTACTTC
few	.	TRBJ1-1	TRBV4-1	CASSSPGEGNTEAFF	TGCGCCAGCAGCTCCCCCGGAGAGGGTAACACTGAAGCTTTCTTT
many	.	TRBJ2-7	TRBV7-2	CASSPQGLGEQYF	TGTGCCAGCAGCCCTCAGGGGCTGGGTGAGCAGTACTTC
few	.	TRBJ1-2	TRBV7-2	CASSPGGLLNTNYGYTF	TGTGCCAGCAGCCCGGGGGGGCTACTAAATACTAACTATGGCTACACCTTC
.	.	TRBJ1-1	TRBV5-1	CASSINANTEAFF	TGCGCCAGCAGCATCAATGCGAACACTGAAGCTTTCTTT
few	.	TRBJ2-5	TRBV18	CASSPEQGLPGETQYF	TGTGCCAGCTCACCAGAGCAGGGGCTTCCCGGAGAGACCCAGTACTTC
few	.	TRBJ2-7	TRBV7-9	CASSLAQGLAGEQYF	TGTGCCAGCAGCTTAGCTCAAGGGCTAGCAGGGGAGCAGTACTTC
few	TRBD1	TRBJ1-5	TRBV4-3	CASSQEWGQGDQPQHF	TGCGCCAGCAGCCAAGAGTGGGGCCAGGGGGATCAGCCCCAGCATTTT
.	.	TRBJ1-5	TRBV20-1	CSATLDPDSNQPQHF	TGCAGTGCTACTCTAGACCCTGATAGCAATCAGCCCCAGCATTTT
.	.	TRBJ2-1	TRBV5-1	CASSLDSWGEEFF	TGCGCCAGCAGCTTGGACTCTTGGGGGGAGGAGTTCTTC
few	TRBD2	TRBJ2-1	TRBV6-5	CASSYSGGSYNEQFF	TGTGCCAGCAGTTACTCGGGGGGGTCCTACAATGAGCAGTTCTTC
few	.	TRBJ1-3	TRBV5-1	CASSLAVGNTIYF	TGCGCCAGCAGCTTGGCAGTGGGAAACACCATATATTTT
.	.	TRBJ1-3	TRBV20-1	CSAQKDGGNTIYF	TGCAGTGCTCAGAAGGACGGTGGAAACACCATATATTTT
.	.	TRBJ2-7	TRBV10-3	CAISSQGIEQYF	TGTGCCATCAGCTCTCAGGGGATCGAGCAGTACTTC
few	TRBD2	TRBJ2-3	TRBV29-1	CSVEFPIGHPLAGPDTQYF	TGCAGCGTTGAATTTCCGATCGGCCACCCGCTAGCGGGGCCAGATACGCAGTATTTT
.	.	TRBJ2-7	TRBV6-2/TRBV6-3	CASSLRAGLSYEQYF	TGTGCCAGCAGTTTGCGGGCGGGACTCTCCTACGAGCAGTACTTC
.	.	TRBJ2-4	TRBV6-2/TRBV6-3	CASSYGVLAYF	TGTGCCAGCAGTTACGGGGTATTGGCGTACTTC
few	.	TRBJ1-5	TRBV24-1	CATSDPGRSNQPQHF	TGTGCCACCAGTGACCCGGGACGGAGCAATCAGCCCCAGCATTTT
.	.	TRBJ1-4	TRBV21-1	CASSKAGTPVGNEKLFF	TGTGCCAGCAGCAAAGCCGGGACACCGGTTGGTAATGAAAAACTGTTTTTT
.	.	TRBJ2-5	TRBV2	CASSLRGTLQETQYF	TGTGCCAGCTCGCTCAGGGGAACCTTGCAAGAGACCCAGTACTTC
few	TRBD1	TRBJ2-1	TRBV11-3	CASRSRTGNEQFF	TGTGCCAGCAGGTCACGGACAGGCAATGAGCAGTTCTTC
.	TRBD1	TRBJ2-2	TRBV5-1	CASSLERTGNTGELFF	TGCGCCAGCAGCTTGGAGCGGACAGGCAACACCGGGGAGCTGTTTTTT
.	.	TRBJ1-5	TRBV2	CASSEVDIGNQPQHF	TGTGCCAGCAGTGAAGTGGACATTGGCAATCAGCCCCAGCATTTT
few	.	TRBJ2-5	TRBV27	CASSLRRKTQGETQYF	TGTGCCAGCAGTTTAAGGCGGAAAACCCAAGGGGAGACCCAGTACTTC
few	.	TRBJ2-7	TRBV18	CASSPNRGGGDEQYF	TGTGCCAGCTCACCTAACCGGGGCGGAGGTGACGAGCAGTACTTC
once	TRBD2	TRBJ2-1	TRBV4-1	CASSQMGQRGVGNSYNEQFF	TGCGCCAGCAGCCAAATGGGGCAGCGGGGGGTTGGAAACTCCTACAATGAGCAGTTCTTC
.	TRBD1	TRBJ1-2	TRBV27	CASSSGGGELNF	TGTGCCAGCAGTTCAGGGGGTGGGGAACTTAACTTC
.	.	TRBJ1-2	TRBV4-1	CASSRLLEGGYTF	TGCGCCAGCAGCCGCCTGTTGGAAGGCGGCTACACCTTC
.	.	TRBJ2-1	TRBV7-9	CASSSPPTGHNEQFF	TGTGCCAGCAGCTCCCCCCCCACGGGACACAATGAGCAGTTCTTC
few	.	TRBJ1-3	TRBV20-1	CSARPPGGYGNTIYF	TGCAGTGCACGCCCCCCTGGTGGATACGGAAACACCATATATTTT
.	.	TRBJ2-6	TRBV2	CASKTSSGANVLTF	TGTGCCAGCAAGACTAGCTCTGGGGCCAACGTCCTGACTTTC
.	.	TRBJ2-3	TRBV20-1	CSARRSAGTDTQYF	TGCAGTGCTAGAAGGTCGGCGGGGACAGATACGCAGTATTTT
.	.	TRBJ1-4	TRBV12-3/TRBV12-4	CASSPTTGGNEKLFF	TGTGCCAGCAGTCCCACGACAGGCGGCAATGAAAAACTGTTTTTT
once	.	TRBJ2-4	TRBV5-8	CASSLGAGNSDIQYF	TGTGCCAGCAGCCTAGGGGCGGGGAATTCCGACATTCAGTACTTC
.	.	TRBJ2-5	TRBV7-9	CASSLAGGLQETQYF	TGTGCCAGCAGCTTAGCGGGGGGCCTTCAAGAGACCCAGTACTTC
.	TRBD2	TRBJ2-7	TRBV9	CASSGTSGPYEQYF	TGTGCCAGCAGCGGGACTAGCGGCCCTTACGAGCAGTACTTC
few	TRBD1	TRBJ1-1	TRBV6-5	CASSYTLQGGNTEAFF	TGTGCCAGCAGTTACACCTTACAGGGGGGAAACACTGAAGCTTTCTTT
.	.	TRBJ1-1	TRBV6-2/TRBV6-3	CASSLGPTAGASDTEAFF	TGTGCCAGCAGCTTGGGGCCTACAGCTGGGGCTTCGGATACTGAAGCTTTCTTT
many	.	TRBJ2-2	TRBV5-1	CASRPGQTGELFF	TGCGCCAGCAGGCCAGGGCAGACCGGGGAGCTGTTTTTT
few	.	TRBJ2-1	TRBV24-1	CATSDSGHPYNEQFF	TGTGCCACCAGTGATTCAGGACACCCTTACAATGAGCAGTTCTTC
.	.	TRBJ2-5	TRBV7-2	CASSPRGRDRRETQYF	TGTGCCAGCAGCCCCAGGGGGAGGGACCGAAGAGAGACCCAGTACTTC
few	.	TRBJ2-3	TRBV4-1	CASSPAVGFLEGQYF	TGCGCCAGCAGCCCCGCCGTAGGTTTCCTAGAGGGGCAGTATTTT
few	TRBD1	TRBJ1-2	TRBV11-2	CASGGRTGAFGYTF	TGTGCCAGCGGTGGGAGGACAGGGGCTTTTGGCTACACCTTC
.	.	TRBJ1-2	TRBV20-1	CSALPLDPPDYGYTF	TGCAGTGCCCTCCCCCTGGACCCCCCGGACTATGGCTACACCTTC
.	.	TRBJ2-2	TRBV15	CATSRDQGASTGELFF	TGTGCCACCAGCAGAGATCAAGGGGCCAGCACCGGGGAGCTGTTTTTT
.	TRBD2	TRBJ2-1	TRBV14	CASSQSLAVEQFF	TGTGCCAGCAGCCAAAGCCTAGCGGTAGAGCAGTTCTTC
.	TRBD2	TRBJ2-3	TRBV10-3	CAISGLAGSTDTQYF	TGTGCCATCAGTGGACTAGCGGGATCCACAGATACGCAGTATTTT
.	.	TRBJ1-5	TRBV7-2	CASSFGRQPQHF	TGTGCCAGCAGTTTCGGGCGGCAGCCCCAGCATTTT
many	.	TRBJ2-5	TRBV2	CASSEEETQYF	TGTGCCAGCAGTGAAGAGGAGACCCAGTACTTC